Below, one TCR beta chain is given with its context. Profiling relied on immunoSEQ multiplex PCR, and the TCRdb table lists in-frame clones only, not all of them. This table holds about 160,000 clones, about nine tenths found once. The sample is drawn from a study of T cell responses to AZD1222 COVID-19 vaccine. Trimming cost V 5 bases and J 14 bases; bases outside gene matches: 24. The CDR3 is made up of 17 amino acids. The germline gives CDR1 LNHDA, CDR2 SQIVND (reference sequence). The clonotype was recovered from an adult in good health. Sequenced here: peripheral blood, sampled on day 0 of AZD1222 vaccination. J is TRBJ2-1 and V is TRBV19; 7 bases map to TRBD2. DNA of the CDR3: TGTGCCAGTAGTGACGCTAGCGGAGCAGTTCGGGCCGGGGGGAAGTTCTTC. Translated: CASSDASGAVRAGGKFF.